This T cell receptor beta chain stems from a study of cytomegalovirus exposure and HLA in healthy donors (dated by TCRdb to the late 2010s). Some background on the complete study: An earlier analysis of some 600 of the donors reported 276 Gb of sequence data and 117 million unique TCR beta sequences obtained from about 179 million T cells. All discovery cohort repertoires had been generated using a single sequencing platform. A separate validation cohort of approximately 130 different subjects was used in addition to the approximately 670-subject first cohort. The number of donors typed differed by locus, with 629-630 for A, B, C, DRB1 and DQB1, roughly 520 for DQA1, 600 to 610 for DPA1, and some 440 for DPB1. Approximately 300 gigabases of sequencing data and approximately 80 million unique TCR sequences were included in an early release covering under 650 HLA-typed donors. The study used immunosequencing to profile the T cell repertoires of approximately 640 subjects and linked those repertoires to cytomegalovirus serostatus. The study aimed to test whether cataloging public T cell receptors could reveal signatures of past pathogen exposure. Among over 350 genotyped donors of the cohort, an average of approximately 240,000 unique TCR beta nucleotide sequences were sequenced per donor, roughly a sixth of them non-productive. Donor age, sex, ethnicity and CMV serostatus were collected together with the repertoire data. Class I and class II HLA loci were covered by the typing at four-digit resolution. An earlier analysis of about 620 of the donors applied high-throughput TCR beta sequencing to assess whether each TCR beta V gene segment acted as functional or pseudogenic. Among the approximately 420 genotyped donors, more than 70% belonged to the genetic ancestry cluster associated with self-reported Caucasian donors. A later analysis re-examined previously published TCR beta repertoires from around 670 donors and added high-resolution HLA genotyping to investigate patterns of TCR occurrence. Four to six DR-DQ haplotypes were handled as single units for association and clustering, since linkage in the cohort was strong. Genome-wide SNP genotypes for about 60% of the roughly 700 donors were used in a later genetic analysis, which treated that subset as a discovery cohort. Rather than drawing on any new phenotypic data, the later analysis identified candidate immune exposures from TCR beta sequences and the way those sequences occurred across donors. To predict cytomegalovirus infection status, the study combined high-throughput TCR immunosequencing, statistical association of individual TCRs with disease status, and machine learning.

Library creation used the immunoSEQ multiplex PCR assay. The multiplex PCR relied on a mix of 60 forward primers for TCR Vbeta segments and 13 reverse primers for TCR Jbeta segments. A multiplex PCR assay on genomic DNA amplified the CDR3 region of rearranged TCR beta genes. On the Illumina HiSeq System, the amplified TCR beta libraries were sequenced as 87-base-pair reads. In the source study's methods: A later analysis tallied 70 million to 100 million unique TCR beta chains across the roughly 610 repertoires, and approximately 9.9 million of those chains were shared by two or more donors. Raw reads were error-corrected and collapsed into unique sequences by a nearest-neighbor algorithm in which closely related sequences were merged to remove PCR and sequencing errors. V, D and J gene segments were assigned by aligning CDR3 sequences to IMGT reference sequences. Each retained sequence needed at least a six-nucleotide match to both a V gene segment and a J gene segment. Rearrangements were classified as productive when the CDR3 lacked stop codons and remained in frame with V and J, and all other rearrangements were classified as non-productive. CDR3 was defined by IMGT convention, running from the second conserved V-encoded cysteine to the conserved J-encoded phenylalanine. Sequences without an unambiguous match to a single V gene segment were excluded from the earlier analysis of several hundred of the donors. An earlier analysis of 587 of the donors classified V segments as functional when productive rearrangements were above 56.7% and as segregating when the standard deviation between donors was above 5%. A statistical classification framework was built for diagnosing cytomegalovirus status from the catalog of TCR beta chain sequences. In a later analysis, TCR nucleotide sequences were compared against IMGT/GENE-DB human TR gene sequences so that V and J genes could be assigned. A later analysis assigned CDR3 sequences and most-parsimonious VDJ recombination scenarios with the TCRdist pipeline. In a later analysis, each TCR beta chain was defined by its CDR3 amino acid sequence together with its V-gene family, and reads lacking a unique V-gene family were excluded. To address suspected cross-contamination and a sequencing artifact, a later analysis removed 592 highly shared, low-generation-probability nucleotide sequences. In a later analysis, a clonal expansion index for each public chain was calculated from normalized within-repertoire ranks of inferred template counts. Generation probabilities in a later analysis came from a VDJ recombination model fitted to out-of-frame rearrangements, and those results were checked against IGoR. In a later analysis, hypergeometric tests were used to score TCR-TCR, TCR-HLA and TCR-CMV co-occurrence, with a repertoire-size bias correction applied to TCR pairs. To estimate false discovery rates, a later analysis permuted the HLA or CMV assignments 20 times. In a later analysis, co-occurring TCRs were grouped with DBSCAN, and TCRdist sequence similarity was added when clustering was performed within HLA-allele-positive subsets. Repertoires with fewer than 30,000 or more than 120,000 public chains were left out of co-occurrence clustering, as were five repertoires with anomalous nucleotide sharing. The clones in this table, taken by TCRdb from immuneACCESS, are in-frame only. Not every clone is retained; where verified, under half of the shortfall comes from an unresolved V gene, and the cause of the rest is unknown. Clone size and the V and J calls come from that table; the DNA yielded D and trimming. The sample's own table lists 80,000 to 95,000 clones. The ten largest make up 1.1% of the sample.

About this clone: Its antigen is still unknown.

The cohort consisted of 666 healthy bone marrow donors. Cohort members were all nominally healthy when sampled, although unrecorded immune exposures were likely present. The donor was CMV seronegative and was included in the group of 352 seronegative cohort members. Each donor provided a peripheral blood sample, and peripheral blood mononuclear cells were used for TCR beta sequencing. The Qiagen DNeasy Blood Extraction Kit was used to extract genomic DNA from the blood cell samples. From the cysteine through the phenylalanine, the CDR3 covers 14 amino acids. Only the CDR3 part of the read is kept: 42 bases, read in frame from the first base. The germline V gene specifies LGHNA as CDR1 and YNFKEQ as CDR2. V was cut back by 0 bases and J by 10 bases, leaving a gap of 13 bases between them. Broader findings and caveats from the paper: In both the original and validation cohorts, the classifier was reported to diagnose cytomegalovirus status with high specificity and sensitivity. According to a later analysis, TCR association rates differed among HLA loci, with DRB1 alleles showing the most associated TCRs and HLA-C alleles showing the fewest. According to the authors, the approach could potentially be generalized to other disease states and immunological phenotypes. When HLA alleles, especially DR and DQ, strongly co-occurred, TCR associations were difficult to assign to individual alleles. Because counts were too low, more than 15 rarely observed V segments, including chromosome 9 orphons, were excluded from the earlier analysis of 587 of the donors. Compared with the roughly 670-donor mean, donors in an Asian-associated ancestry cluster had fewer N-insertions in productive TCRs, according to a later genetic analysis. Presence/absence analyses assumed roughly uniform sequencing depth across donors, an assumption that may not hold. A cluster of highly shared sequence variants was judged likely to represent a technical artifact of the sequencing pipeline. Only TCR beta chains were sequenced in this cohort, and the absence of alpha or paired-chain data limited detectable features. Immune exposure information for the cohort was limited to CMV serostatus. Correlated functional status among segregating V segments might reflect linkage disequilibrium, but an unknown experimental factor could not be ruled out. Specific HLA alleles were associated with roughly 17,000 TCR beta sequences at a false discovery rate of 0.05 in a later analysis. A later analysis found that most CMV-associated TCR beta chains appeared HLA-restricted, with HLA associations seemingly driven largely by CMV exposure. Compared with equally common non-associated chains, HLA-associated TCR beta chains in a later analysis were more clonally expanded and had lower generation probabilities. In an earlier analysis of roughly 560 of the donors, most TCR beta V segments were observed in productive rearrangements about 87% or about 30% of the time, broadly matching IMGT annotations. A later analysis reported that several top co-occurrence clusters appeared linked to parvovirus B19, influenza, CMV and Epstein-Barr virus. An association between a missense DCLRE1C variant and V-gene and J-gene trimming of TCR beta chains was found in a later genetic analysis and replicated in an independent cohort. Some IMGT-functional V segments, including TRBV6-2 and TRBV6-3, could not be told apart with the 87-base-pair reads, so those segments were excluded. A further reported finding was that TCR beta sequences accurately predicted the HLA-A and HLA-B alleles for most subjects in the first cohort. Because HLA typing was missing for some donors at each locus, association tests included only the typed subset. A few of the identified cytomegalovirus-associated TCR beta chains were confirmed in vitro to be specific for cytomegalovirus antigens. The study listed 150 to 200 TCR beta chains as associated with cytomegalovirus. Most TCR sequences were seen in very few donors, while some public TCRs were found in many individuals.

The sequenced material came from PBMCs. This receptor chain uses TRBV4-2 and TRBJ1-5; TRBD1 is possibly the D segment (6 matching bases). The sequence was obtained from a woman in her 30s in good health and CMV-seronegative. The CDR3 is CASSQDYRGNPQHF. The DNA sequence reads TGTGCCAGCAGCCAAGATTATAGGGGGAACCCCCAGCATTTT.